This TCR beta chain was sequenced during a study of identical twins. The study, taken as a whole, reports: There was an excess of low generation probability in the out-of-frame alpha sequences that twins shared.

This clonotype was recorded at least ten times. Its antigen remains unidentified. Germline CDR1 and CDR2: SGHRS and YFSETQ. The CDR3 contains 14 residues. Trimming removed 0 bases at V and 4 bases at J, with 10 bases between. TCRdb re-analysed the 5' RACE reads in MiXCR, keeping a single row per CDR3 protein. This sample has hundreds of thousands of distinct CDR3 sequences, with about 24% found just once. This same sample was also part of a study on T cells expressing NK-cell markers.

This receptor was taken from a woman aged 18-29 years in good health. This sequence joins TRBV5-1 and TRBJ1-2; D gene uncertain. The sequencing input was CD4+ T cells sorted from blood. The CDR3 region has the DNA TGCGCCAGCAGCTTGGCCAGTGACACCTATGGCTACACCTTC. It specifies CASSLASDTYGYTF.